This T cell receptor (beta chain) was documented in a study of blood T cell repertoires in COVID-19. Study overall: Samples of COVID-19 (acute and convalescent) were obtained from the United States, Italy and Spain. Sources were T cells, B-cell-depleted T cells, or PBMCs; the material itself was cDNA or gDNA.

Per the study methods: Researchers report that nucleated cell counts were estimated from reference gene primer amplification. Profiled with immunoSEQ multiplex PCR; TCRdb holds only in-frame clones, not every one. V and J calls and clone size are given by that table; D and trimming were obtained from the DNA. The data show 150,000 or so clones, around 87% seen once. V lost 4 bases, J lost 0 bases, and 15 bases lay in between. Germline V gene lookup returns CDR1 SGHRS and CDR2 YFSETQ. This CDR3 spans 16 amino acids. Source material: peripheral blood. The sequence was collected from a man aged 80 or over with acute or convalescent COVID-19. The rearrangement joins TRBV5-1 to TRBJ2-3; tentatively, D is TRBD1 (6 bases). Written as DNA, the CDR3 is TGCGCCAGCAGCACAGGACAGAAGGGTAGCACAGATACGCAGTATTTT. Protein sequence: CASSTGQKGSTDTQYF.